The clone carrying this T cell receptor (beta chain) was detected only a few times. The CDR3 is 15 amino acids. Trimming pared 6 bases from V and 4 bases from J, leaving 16 bases between. Germline CDR1 MNHEY, CDR2 SVGAGI. One entry per CDR3 protein, called by TCRdb with MiXCR from the 5' RACE reads. This table holds more than 60,000 distinct CDR3 sequences, 15% to 20% found once. This entry is derived from a study of T cells of healthy individuals. The V gene is TRBV6-5, the J gene TRBJ1-5; D may be TRBD1 (5 bases). This receptor was taken from a human donor in good health. CDR3 bases: TGTGCCAGCAGGTTAGCGGGACGGGGGAATCAGCCCCAGCATTTT. This translates into CASRLAGRGNQPQHF.